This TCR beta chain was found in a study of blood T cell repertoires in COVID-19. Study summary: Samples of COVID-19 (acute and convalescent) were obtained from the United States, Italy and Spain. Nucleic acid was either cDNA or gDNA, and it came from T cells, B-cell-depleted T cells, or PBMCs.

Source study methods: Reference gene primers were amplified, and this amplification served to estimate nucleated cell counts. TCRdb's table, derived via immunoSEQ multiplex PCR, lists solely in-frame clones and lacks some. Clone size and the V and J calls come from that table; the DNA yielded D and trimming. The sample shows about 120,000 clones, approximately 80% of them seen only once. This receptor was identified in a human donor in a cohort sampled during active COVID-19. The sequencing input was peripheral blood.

As DNA, the CDR3 is TGTGCCAGTCGACAGAAGAGCACAGATACGCAGTATTTT. Translation: CASRQKSTDTQYF. This sequence joins TRBV19 and TRBJ2-3; D may be TRBD1 (5 bases). V lost 8 bases and J lost 0, with 9 bases in between. In germline, CDR1 is LNHDA, CDR2 SQIVND (reference sequence). This CDR3 is 13 amino acids long.